The present entry profiles one T cell receptor beta chain with its context. Its target is not known. The gene names here belong to mouse. The read gets to within 1 residue of the CDR3 end, and the germline J gene fills in the rest. Trimming stripped 4 bases from V and 4 bases from J, with 10 bases between. The CDR3 is 13 amino acids. Germline V gene lookup returns CDR1 NNHNN and CDR2 SYGAGS (reference sequence). The sample comes from a study of tissue T cells after allogeneic stem cell transplantation. Survey-depth TCRbeta CDR3 sequencing reported V/J genes and productive frequencies. Assay used: immunoSEQ multiplex PCR; TCRdb lists only in-frame clones, some missing. The sample includes roughly 50,000 clones, approximately 70% seen only once; the top ten take roughly 0.59%. Study observations and caveats: Motif-based clustering found tissue-specific repertoire signatures shared across patients, though few clones were shared. Sampling depth was limited, and the cohort was small and clinically varied. Within patients, tissue anatomy strongly shaped TCR repertoire composition.

The sample taken for sequencing was sorted cells pooled from one or two spleens. The V gene is TRBV13-2, the J gene TRBJ2-3, with a possible D match to TRBD1 (5 bases). This clonotype was obtained from a pool of C57BL/6 mice in good health. The CDR3 loop is CASGLGQSETLYF. The CDR3 bases that were read are TGTGCCAGCGGTCTCGGACAATCAGAAACGCTGTAT.